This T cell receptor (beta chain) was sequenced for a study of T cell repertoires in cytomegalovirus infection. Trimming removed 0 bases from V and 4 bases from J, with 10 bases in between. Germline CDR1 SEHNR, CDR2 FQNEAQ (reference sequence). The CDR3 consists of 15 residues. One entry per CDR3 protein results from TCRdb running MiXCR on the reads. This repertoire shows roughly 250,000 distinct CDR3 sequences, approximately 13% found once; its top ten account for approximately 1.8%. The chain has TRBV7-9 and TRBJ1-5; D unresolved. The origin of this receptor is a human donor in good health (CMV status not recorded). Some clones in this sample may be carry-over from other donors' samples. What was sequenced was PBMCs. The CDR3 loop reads CASSLALGVNQPQHF. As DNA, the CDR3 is TGTGCCAGCAGCTTAGCGCTTGGGGTGAATCAGCCCCAGCATTTT.